The clone carrying this TCR beta chain appeared a few times. The antigen remains unidentified. This specimen comes from a study of identical twins. This CDR3 comprises 14 residues. J was trimmed by 2 bases and V by 5 bases; bases with no gene match: 2. TCRdb analysed the 5' RACE reads with MiXCR anew, one entry per CDR3 protein. Of some 790,000 distinct CDR3 sequences detected, about 18% appear once; the ten largest clones hold around 14%. Findings and caveats of the study: Instead of following the same donors, the conclusions were based on cross-sectional statistical analysis.

The data were also submitted as part of a second study, on T cells expressing NK-cell markers.

The chain uses TRBV12-3 or TRBV12-4 and TRBJ1-5; 8 positions match TRBD1. The clonotype comes from a woman younger than 30 in good health. The specimen was PBMCs. CDR3 nucleotides: TGTGCCAGCAGTCAGGACAGGGGCAATCAGCCCCAGCATTTT. This translates into CASSQDRGNQPQHF.